The 22 T cell receptor beta chains below come from one sample, sequenced in a study of identical twins. One entry per CDR3 protein, called by TCRdb with MiXCR from the 5' RACE reads. In the table there are a few hundred thousand distinct CDR3 sequences, roughly a quarter of which are singletons. Another study also made use of these data, one on T cells expressing NK-cell markers.

Material for sequencing was CD4+ T cells sorted from blood. The origin of the receptors is a woman aged 18-29 years in good health.

This clonotype has only a few counts. The chain is built from TRBV5-1 and TRBJ2-1, with 7 bases aligning to TRBD1. The CDR3 consists of 14 residues. V lost 0 bases to trimming and J lost 15 bases; unmatched junction nucleotides: 12. Looked up from germline, CDR1 is SGHRS and CDR2 is YFSETQ. The CDR3 protein is CASSLEGASAVLFF. The CDR3 nucleotides read TGCGCCAGCAGCTTGGAGGGGGCGAGCGCGGTACTGTTCTTC.

This clonotype was detected a few times. The chain couples TRBV4-3 to TRBJ2-3; D is perhaps TRBD2 (7 bases). CDR3 size: 16 residues. CDR1 and CDR2 (germline): LGHNA, YSLEER. V gave up 1 base and J gave up 4 bases, with 15 bases separating them. CDR3 nucleotides: TGCGCCAGCAGCCAAGCAGGGGTCCTAGCGGCAGATACGCAGTATTTT. Translation gives CASSQAGVLAADTQYF.

The J gene is TRBJ2-3, the V gene TRBV19; the D gene is possibly TRBD2 (6 bases). Trimming left V 3 bases short and J 4 bases short, with 14 bases between. The CDR3 consists of 15 residues. The germline V gene encodes CDR1 LNHDA and CDR2 SQIVND (reference sequence). CDR3 nucleotides: TGTGCCAGTAGTATGTTTCGGGACTCGGCAGATACGCAGTATTTT. Protein: CASSMFRDSADTQYF.

In its sample, this clonotype was seen many times. J is TRBJ2-1 and V is TRBV5-1, with D perhaps being TRBD1 or TRBD2 (5 bases each). The V end lost 0 bases, the J end lost 6 bases, and 13 bases lay between the germline ends. Germline CDR1 is SGHRS and CDR2 is YFSETQ. The CDR3 is made up of 15 amino acids. Here the CDR3 reads CASSLALGAFNEQFF. The DNA of the CDR3 is TGCGCCAGCAGCTTGGCCCTCGGGGCTTTCAATGAGCAGTTCTTC.

Only a few counts were recorded for this clonotype. Germline and junction disagree at one end, which may indicate a read error. The chain is built from TRBV6-6 and TRBJ1-2; no definite D call. This CDR3 is 11 amino acids long. The germline CDR1 and CDR2 sequences are MNHNY and SVGAGI (reference sequence). CDR3 DNA sequence: TGTGCCAGCAGTTACGTCCTAGGGTGCGCCTTC. It is translated as CASSYVLGCAF.

The chain couples TRBV28 to TRBJ2-1; 8 bases map to TRBD2. The trim removed 11 bases at V and 9 bases at J, leaving 15 bases unmatched. Germline V gene lookup returns CDR1 MDHEN and CDR2 SYDVKM. The CDR3 contains 14 residues. The DNA of the CDR3 is TGTGCCTCTCAAGCCCCGGGAGGGCCGGTTGAGCAGTTCTTC. Amino acids: CASQAPGGPVEQFF. The variable domain in full, completed from reference TRBV28 and TRBJ2-1, reads DVKVTQSSRYLVKRTGEKVFLECVQDMDHENMFWYRQDPGLGLRLIYFSYDVKMKEKGDIPEGYSVSREKKERFSLILESASTNQTSMYLCASQAPGGPVEQFFGPGTRLTVL.

This clonotype has a handful of counts. The chain has TRBV29-1 and TRBJ1-1; D not certain. This CDR3 is 12 amino acids long. The germline V gene has CDR1 SQVTM and CDR2 ANQGSEA. V was pared by 5 bases and J by 4 bases, with 11 bases between. CDR3 nucleotide sequence: TGCAGCGTTACCGTTGGGTTCACTGAAGCTTTCTTT. Its protein product is CSVTVGFTEAFF. The full variable domain, rest sourced from reference TRBV29-1 and TRBJ1-1, is SAVISQKPSRDICQRGTSLTIQCQVDSQVTMMFWYRQQPGQSLTLIATANQGSEATYESGFVIDKFPISRPNLTFSTLTVSNMSPEDSSIYLCSVTVGFTEAFFGQGTRLTVV.

V gene TRBV12-3 or TRBV12-4 combines with J gene TRBJ2-1; 14 bases line up with TRBD2. The CDR3 length is 14 residues. After removal of 6 bases from V and 9 bases from J, the junction contained 4 bases not matched to a gene. CDR3: CASRPGLAGVEQFF. The CDR3 region has the DNA TGTGCCAGCAGACCGGGACTAGCGGGAGTTGAGCAGTTCTTC.

The rearrangement joins TRBV6-5 to TRBJ1-3, with D maybe TRBD1 (6 bases). This CDR3 is 15 amino acids long. The germline V gene encodes CDR1 MNHEY and CDR2 SVGAGI. Trimming removed 2 bases at V and 2 bases at J, with 10 bases between. CDR3 DNA sequence: TGTGCCAGCAGTTACAGCAGGGGTACTGGAAACACCATATATTTT. It codes for CASSYSRGTGNTIYF.

The V and J genes are TRBV7-9 and TRBJ1-1, with D perhaps matching TRBD1 (6 bases). The CDR3 runs 14 residues. CDR1 is SEHNR and CDR2 is FQNEAQ in the germline V gene (reference sequence). V lost 5 bases, J lost 0 bases, and 10 bases lay in between. CDR3 nucleotide sequence: TGTGCCAGCAGCCCATACAGGGTGAACACTGAAGCTTTCTTT. Its protein product is CASSPYRVNTEAFF.

The V gene is TRBV12-3 or TRBV12-4, the J gene TRBJ2-7; perhaps D is TRBD1 or TRBD2 (5 bases each). V lost 3 bases and J 5 bases, leaving 17 bases between the germline ends. The CDR3 loop spans 15 amino acids. CDR3 loop: CASSFRGSLVDEQYF. The CDR3 coding sequence is TGTGCCAGCAGTTTCCGGGGCAGTCTCGTAGACGAGCAGTACTTC.

This clonotype was observed a few times. The gene calls are TRBV24-1 and TRBJ2-2, with D possibly being TRBD1 (5 bases). The CDR3 has 12 residues. The germline V and J ends were trimmed by 9 bases and 2 bases, with 6 bases remaining between them. Germline assignment: CDR1 KGHDR and CDR2 SFDVKD. The CDR3 spells CATGANTGELFF. CDR3 nucleotide sequence: TGTGCCACCGGGGCAAACACCGGGGAGCTGTTTTTT.

This clonotype was seen only a few times. The chain joins TRBV6-1 to TRBJ1-5; D not certain. Trimming stripped 5 bases from V and 5 bases from J, with 13 bases between. The CDR3 contains 14 residues. The germline V gene has CDR1 MNHNS and CDR2 SASEGT. The CDR3 nucleotides read TGTGCCAGCAGTCCTCGGACGGTTTATCAGCCCCAGCATTTT. Translating it yields CASSPRTVYQPQHF.

This clonotype was observed a handful of times. The chain employs TRBV20-1 and TRBJ2-1; D is possibly TRBD1 (6 bases). The length of the CDR3 is 13 residues. CDR1 and CDR2 from the germline V gene are DFQATT and SNEGSKA (reference sequence). The germline V and J ends were trimmed by 6 bases and 0 bases, with 9 bases remaining between them. The CDR3 is CSARGGSYNEQFF. Written as DNA, the CDR3 is TGCAGTGCCCGAGGGGGCTCCTACAATGAGCAGTTCTTC.

In this sample, this clonotype turned up a few times. The chain uses TRBV7-9 and TRBJ2-1, with 8 bases identical to TRBD2. The trim removed 3 bases at V and 12 bases at J, leaving 10 bases unmatched. The V gene's germline CDR1 is SEHNR and CDR2 FQNEAQ (reference sequence). The CDR3 contains 14 residues. The CDR3 is CASSFGGAGVSQFF. The DNA for the CDR3 is TGTGCCAGCAGCTTCGGTGGAGCGGGAGTATCGCAGTTCTTC.

This clonotype was counted only a few times. The chain has TRBV20-1 and TRBJ1-1; D remains unclear. The V gene's germline CDR1 is DFQATT and CDR2 SNEGSKA (reference sequence). The CDR3 runs to 11 residues. Between the trimmed V and J ends, which lost 0 bases and 8 bases, there was a span of 7 bases. The CDR3 protein is CSARDMGEAFF. The CDR3 DNA reads as TGCAGTGCTAGAGATATGGGAGAAGCTTTCTTT.

The chain links TRBV29-1 to TRBJ2-3; TRBD2 is a possible D gene (7 bases). Trimming stripped 4 bases from V and 4 bases from J, with 24 bases between. The CDR3 loop spans 17 amino acids. Germline assignment: CDR1 SQVTM and CDR2 ANQGSEA. CDR3 sequence: CSVAYSGQLTSPDTQYF. The CDR3 DNA reads TGCAGCGTTGCCTACTCCGGACAGCTGACTAGCCCAGATACGCAGTATTTT.

This clonotype was seen more than once but under ten times. The V gene is TRBV29-1, the J gene TRBJ2-1; D gene unclear. V was pared by 4 bases and J by 2 bases, with 9 bases between. This CDR3 contains 13 residues. Germline CDR1 and CDR2: SQVTM and ANQGSEA. The CDR3 DNA follows: TGCAGCGTTGGAGAGAGGACCTACAATGAGCAGTTCTTC. It codes for CSVGERTYNEQFF.

This chain uses TRBV7-2 with TRBJ2-7; 11 bases are shared with TRBD1. With V trimmed by 3 bases and J by 6 bases, 7 bases remained unmatched. CDR3 length: 15 amino acids. Per the germline V gene, CDR1 is SGHTA and CDR2 is FQGNSA. The CDR3 DNA follows: TGTGCCAGCAGCTTTCAATGGGGACAGGGGGGCGAGCAGTACTTC. Residues: CASSFQWGQGGEQYF.

There are a few counts of this clonotype. The chain combines TRBV7-9 with TRBJ2-7; D tentatively fits TRBD1 or TRBD2 (5 bases each). Germline CDR1 reads SEHNR; CDR2 reads FQNEAQ (reference sequence). This CDR3 region has 15 residues. V was cut by 1 base and J by 2 bases, with 12 bases left in between. The chain's CDR3 is CASSLGTEGTYEQYF. The CDR3 DNA follows: TGTGCCAGCAGCTTAGGAACAGAGGGGACCTACGAGCAGTACTTC.

The chain is built from TRBV6-5 and TRBJ2-1; the match to TRBD2 covers 16 bases. Germline V CDR1 and CDR2: MNHEY, SVGAGI. V was clipped by 0 bases and J by 15 bases; unmatched bases: 8. The CDR3 covers 16 residues. CDR3 nucleotides: TGTGCCAGCAGTTACTCCGGTGGGACTAGCGGGAGGGGGGTGTTCTTC. It specifies CASSYSGGTSGRGVFF.

The chain joins TRBV7-3 to TRBJ2-7; perhaps TRBD2 as D (6 bases). CDR1 and CDR2 (germline): SGHTA, FQGTGA. The CDR3 loop spans 13 amino acids. Between the trimmed V and J ends, which lost 5 bases and 2 bases, there was a span of 10 bases. The CDR3 coding sequence is TGTGCCAGCAGCCAGGCGGGAACCTACGAGCAGTACTTC. It yields the protein CASSQAGTYEQYF.